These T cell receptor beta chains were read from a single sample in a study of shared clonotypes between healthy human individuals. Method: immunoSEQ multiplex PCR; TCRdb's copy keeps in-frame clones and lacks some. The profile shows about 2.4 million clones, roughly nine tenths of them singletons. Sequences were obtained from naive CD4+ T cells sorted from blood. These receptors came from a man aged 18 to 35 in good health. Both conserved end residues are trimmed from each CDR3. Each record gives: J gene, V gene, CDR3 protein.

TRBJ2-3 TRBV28 ASSPRRGADTQY
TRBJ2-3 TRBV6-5 ATYKPGGDTQY
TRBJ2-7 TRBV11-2 ASSLVGLAGAHEQY
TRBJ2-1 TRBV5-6 ASSYQSEGLYSEQF
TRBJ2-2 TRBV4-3 ASSQARKNTGELF
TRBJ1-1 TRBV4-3 ASSQANDGTTEAF
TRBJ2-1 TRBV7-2 ASSLGAGGHNEQF
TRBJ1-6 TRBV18 ASSPTGTGRNSPLH
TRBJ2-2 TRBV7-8 ASSLPPGSIGELF
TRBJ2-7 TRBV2 ASSDSLKYEQY
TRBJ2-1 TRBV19 ASSISGGSSYNEQF
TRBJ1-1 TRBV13 ASSPDERVNTEAF
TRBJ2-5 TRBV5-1 ASSGEIAGGKETQY
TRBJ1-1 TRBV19 ASSMQVANTEAF
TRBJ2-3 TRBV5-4 ASSLVREKDTQY
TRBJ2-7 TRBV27 ASSLLGTYEQY
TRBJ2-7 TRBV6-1 ASKGPGEWYEQY
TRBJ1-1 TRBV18 ASSSQGYDTEAF
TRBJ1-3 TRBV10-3 AISGRDGAGNTIY
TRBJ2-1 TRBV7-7 ASSLGGGSYNEQF
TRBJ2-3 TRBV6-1 ATPSVGPTDTQY
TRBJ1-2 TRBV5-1 ASSLEGGVKINYGYT
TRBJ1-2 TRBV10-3 AISESTYYGYT